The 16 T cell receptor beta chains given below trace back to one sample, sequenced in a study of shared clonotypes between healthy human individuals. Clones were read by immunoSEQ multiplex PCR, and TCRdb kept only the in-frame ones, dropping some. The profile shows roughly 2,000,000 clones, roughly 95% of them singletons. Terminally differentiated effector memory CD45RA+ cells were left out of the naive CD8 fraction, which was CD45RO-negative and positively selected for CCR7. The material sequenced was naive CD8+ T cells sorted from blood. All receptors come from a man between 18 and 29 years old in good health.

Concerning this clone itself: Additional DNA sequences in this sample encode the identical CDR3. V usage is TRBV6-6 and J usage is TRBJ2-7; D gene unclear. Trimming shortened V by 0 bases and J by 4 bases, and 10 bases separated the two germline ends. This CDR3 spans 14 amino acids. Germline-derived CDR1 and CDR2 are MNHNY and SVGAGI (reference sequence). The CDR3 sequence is CASSYSDPGYEQYF. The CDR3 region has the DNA TGTGCCAGCAGTTACTCTGACCCCGGGTACGAGCAGTACTTC.

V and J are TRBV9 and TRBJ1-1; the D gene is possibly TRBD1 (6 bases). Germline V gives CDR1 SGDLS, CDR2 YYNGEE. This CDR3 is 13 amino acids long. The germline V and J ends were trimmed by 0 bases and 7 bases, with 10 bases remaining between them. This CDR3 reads CASSVGQGYEAFF. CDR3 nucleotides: TGTGCCAGCAGCGTAGGTCAGGGGTATGAAGCTTTCTTT.

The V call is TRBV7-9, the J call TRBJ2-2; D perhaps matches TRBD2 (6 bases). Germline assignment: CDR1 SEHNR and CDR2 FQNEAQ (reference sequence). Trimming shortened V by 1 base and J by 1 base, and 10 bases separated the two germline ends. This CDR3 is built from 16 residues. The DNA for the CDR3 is TGTGCCAGCAGCTTAGTTCCTAGCGAGAACACCGGGGAGCTGTTTTTT. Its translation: CASSLVPSENTGELFF. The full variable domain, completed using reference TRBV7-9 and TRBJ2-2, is DTGVSQNPRHKITKRGQNVTFRCDPISEHNRLYWYRQTLGQGPEFLTYFQNEAQLEKSRLLSDRFSAERPKGSFSTLEIQRTEQGDSAMYLCASSLVPSENTGELFFGEGSRLTVL.

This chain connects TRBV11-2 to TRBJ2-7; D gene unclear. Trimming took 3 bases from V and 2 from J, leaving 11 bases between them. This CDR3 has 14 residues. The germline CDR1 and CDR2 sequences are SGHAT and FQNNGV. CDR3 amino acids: CASSFYSATYEQYF. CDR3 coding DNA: TGTGCCAGCAGCTTTTACAGTGCTACCTACGAGCAGTACTTC.

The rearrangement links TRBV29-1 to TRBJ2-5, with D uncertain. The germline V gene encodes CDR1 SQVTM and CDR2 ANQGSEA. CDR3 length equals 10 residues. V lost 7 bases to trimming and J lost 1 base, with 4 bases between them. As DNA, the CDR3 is TGCAGCGCGTTCCAAGAGACCCAGTACTTC. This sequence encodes CSAFQETQYF.

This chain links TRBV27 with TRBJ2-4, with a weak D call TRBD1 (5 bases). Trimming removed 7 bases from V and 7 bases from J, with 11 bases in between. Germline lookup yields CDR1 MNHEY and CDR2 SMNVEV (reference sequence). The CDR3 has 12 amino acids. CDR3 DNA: TGTGCCAGCAAAGGGGTGGGGAACATTCAGTACTTC. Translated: CASKGVGNIQYF.

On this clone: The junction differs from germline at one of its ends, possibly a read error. The CDR3 loop reads CASSTPSFEQYF. CDR3 bases: TGTGCCAGCAGTACCCCCTCCTTCGAGCAGTACTTC. The chain couples TRBV28 to TRBJ2-7, with no clear D. This CDR3 spans 12 amino acids. CDR1 MDHEN and CDR2 SYDVKM come from the germline V gene.

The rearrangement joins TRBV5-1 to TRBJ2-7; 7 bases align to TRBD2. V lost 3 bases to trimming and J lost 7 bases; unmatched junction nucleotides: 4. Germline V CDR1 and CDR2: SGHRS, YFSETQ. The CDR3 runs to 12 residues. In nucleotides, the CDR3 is TGCGCCAGCAGCTGGGACTACGTGGAGCAGTACTTC. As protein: CASSWDYVEQYF.

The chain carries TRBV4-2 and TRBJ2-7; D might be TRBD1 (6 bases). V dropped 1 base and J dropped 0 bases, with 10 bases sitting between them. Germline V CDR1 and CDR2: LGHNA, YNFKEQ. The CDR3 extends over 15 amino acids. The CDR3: CASSQGQDNSYEQYF. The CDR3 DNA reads TGTGCCAGCAGCCAAGGACAGGATAACTCCTACGAGCAGTACTTC.

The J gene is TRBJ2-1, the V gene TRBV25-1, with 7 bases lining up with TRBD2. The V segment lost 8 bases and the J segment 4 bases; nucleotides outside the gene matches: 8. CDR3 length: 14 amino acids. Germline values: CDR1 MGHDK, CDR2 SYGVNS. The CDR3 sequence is CASDRGEGYNEQFF. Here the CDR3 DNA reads TGTGCCAGCGACCGGGGGGAGGGTTACAATGAGCAGTTCTTC.

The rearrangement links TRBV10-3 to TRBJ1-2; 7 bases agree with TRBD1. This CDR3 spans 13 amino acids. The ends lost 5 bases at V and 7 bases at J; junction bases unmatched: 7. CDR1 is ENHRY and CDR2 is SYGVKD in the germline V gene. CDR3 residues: CAISPTGASGYTF. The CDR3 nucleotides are TGTGCCATCAGTCCTACAGGGGCGTCTGGCTACACCTTC.

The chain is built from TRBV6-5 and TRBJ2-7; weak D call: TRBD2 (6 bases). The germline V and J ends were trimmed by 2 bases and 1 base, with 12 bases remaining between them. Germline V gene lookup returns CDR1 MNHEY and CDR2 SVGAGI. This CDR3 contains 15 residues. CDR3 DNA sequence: TGTGCCAGCAGTTACACCTGGGGAGGTTCCTACGAGCAGTACTTC. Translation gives CASSYTWGGSYEQYF.

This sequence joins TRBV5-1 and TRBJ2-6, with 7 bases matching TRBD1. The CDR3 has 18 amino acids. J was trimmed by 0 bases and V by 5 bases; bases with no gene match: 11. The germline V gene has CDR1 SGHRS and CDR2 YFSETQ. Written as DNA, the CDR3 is TGCGCCAGCAGTCCAACAGGGGCCCCTAGCTCTGGGGCCAACGTCCTGACTTTC. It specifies CASSPTGAPSSGANVLTF.

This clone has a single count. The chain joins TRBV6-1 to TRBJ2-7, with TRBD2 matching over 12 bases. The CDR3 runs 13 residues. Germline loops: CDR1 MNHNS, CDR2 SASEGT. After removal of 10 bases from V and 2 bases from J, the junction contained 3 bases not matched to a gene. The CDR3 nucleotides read TGTGCCATAACTAGCGGGGGGACCTACGAGCAGTACTTC. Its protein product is CAITSGGTYEQYF.

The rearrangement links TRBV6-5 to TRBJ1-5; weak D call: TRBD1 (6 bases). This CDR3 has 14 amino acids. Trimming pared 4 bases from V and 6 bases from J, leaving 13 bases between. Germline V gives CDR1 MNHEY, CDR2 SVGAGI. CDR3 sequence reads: CASSWGQEGQPQHF. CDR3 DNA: TGTGCCAGCAGTTGGGGACAAGAGGGTCAGCCCCAGCATTTT.

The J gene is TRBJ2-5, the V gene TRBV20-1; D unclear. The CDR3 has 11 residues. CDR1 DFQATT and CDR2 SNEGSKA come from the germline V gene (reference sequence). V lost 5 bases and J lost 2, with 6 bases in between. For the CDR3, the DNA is TGCAGTGCTCGATTGCAAGAGACCCAGTACTTC. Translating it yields CSARLQETQYF.